The entry that follows covers one T cell receptor beta chain sequence. These data are taken from a study of T cells in tuberculosis. Study as a whole: The T cells targeted glucose monomycolate, a mycobacterial lipid, via CD1B. The study, taken as a whole, reports: Low-affinity CD1B-GMM tetramer-binding T cells may have been missed.

The germline V gene encodes CDR1 SNHLY and CDR2 FYNNEI. The CDR3 sequence is 15 residues long. The junction had 7 bases not matched to a gene; V was cut back by 3 bases and J by 7 bases. Thawed, overnight-rested PBMC were stained with GMM-loaded CD1B tetramer, viability dye and anti-CD3, then sorted. The lipid loaded on the CD1B tetramers was C32 glucose monomycolate from Rhodococcus equi. CD14-expressing monocytes were removed from PBMC before cryopreservation and sorting. Approximately 91,000 tetramer-negative cells were sorted from each donor. TCRdb's table, derived via immunoSEQ multiplex PCR, lists solely in-frame clones and lacks some. The table has nearly 60,000 clones, around 90% seen once.

The sequencing sample was made of CD1b-GMM tetramer-negative cells sorted from PBMCs. This receptor was taken from an adult woman with latent tuberculosis. This chain joins TRBV2 and TRBJ2-1; 9 nucleotides align to TRBD2. The CDR3 loop reads CASSDLRGGVNEQFF. The CDR3 region has the DNA TGTGCCAGCAGTGACTTGCGGGGGGGGGTGAATGAGCAGTTCTTC.